This passage covers 5 T cell receptor beta chains from one sample sequenced in a study of T cells in Graves' hyperthyroidism and ophthalmopathy. The TCR beta CDR3 regions underwent amplification using RNA transcripts as the source. The HTBI primer set served for first-round RT-PCR of the TCR CDR3. TCRdb used MiXCR to reprocess the multiplex PCR reads, holding one entry per CDR3 protein. The data show 500,000 to 650,000 distinct CDR3 sequences, with about a sixth seen just once and 17% held by the top ten. The specimen was blood. The receptors originated from a woman aged 18-30 years with Graves' ophthalmopathy.

The rearrangement joins TRBV6-2 or TRBV6-3 to TRBJ2-7, with 9 bases matching TRBD2. The length of the CDR3 is 16 residues. After removal of 9 bases from V and 7 bases from J, the junction contained 19 bases not matched to a gene. CDR1 and CDR2 (germline): MNHEY, SVGEGT. CDR3 nucleotides: TGTGCCAGTGCCCCTCGGGTAGCGGGGGAAGGGGTTGAGCAGTACTTC. Amino acid sequence: CASAPRVAGEGVEQYF.

This clonotype was detected a few times. The rearrangement links TRBV7-3 to TRBJ2-1; 10 bases fit TRBD2. This CDR3 is 15 amino acids long. V dropped 2 bases and J dropped 6; count of bases not matched to a gene: 4. Germline lookup yields CDR1 SGHTA and CDR2 FQGTGA. The CDR3 sequence: CASSLGTSVVNEQFF. CDR3 DNA: TGTGCCAGCAGCTTAGGGACTAGCGTCGTCAATGAGCAGTTCTTC.

This clonotype was observed a handful of times. V is TRBV4-1 and J is TRBJ1-2; the D gene is possibly TRBD1 (5 bases). CDR1 and CDR2 (germline): MGHRA, YSYEKL. V dropped 3 bases and J dropped 4 bases, with 12 bases sitting between them. This CDR3 has 14 residues. The CDR3, as DNA: TGCGCCAGCAGCCAGGGGGTCGGGATCTATGGCTACACCTTC. Its translation is CASSQGVGIYGYTF.

The V call is TRBV5-4, the J call TRBJ1-2; D might be TRBD1 (6 bases). Germline V gene lookup returns CDR1 SGHNT and CDR2 YYREEE (reference sequence). Deletions cut 4 bases from V and 3 bases from J, with 16 bases between. The CDR3 is made up of 15 amino acids. The CDR3 loop reads CASSPGGGHYYGYTF. The CDR3 nucleotides are TGTGCCAGCAGCCCGGGTGGGGGGCACTACTATGGCTACACCTTC.

Ten or more counts support this clonotype. The chain is built from TRBV7-3 and TRBJ1-2; no reliable D call. Germline V gene data show CDR1 as SGHTA and CDR2 as FQGTGA. The CDR3 totals 17 residues. The germline V and J ends were trimmed by 1 base and 4 bases, with 19 bases remaining between them. The CDR3 region has the DNA TGTGCCAGCAGCTTAAGTGCACCGGGAGCGCGCGCCTATGGCTACACCTTC. Translated, it gives CASSLSAPGARAYGYTF.